This TCR beta chain stems from a study of identifying expanded T cells in peripheral blood. Study-wide findings and caveats: Variance in clone template counts between approximately 2-week samples significantly increased with total template count across all healthy donors. Over approximately two and four weeks, about 16 and 20 clones changed, versus around 1.1 between replicates.

Using immunoSEQ multiplex PCR, the repertoire was profiled, and TCRdb retains in-frame clones only, with some absent. The data show roughly 100,000 clones, with about nine tenths seen just once and 3% to 5% held by the top ten. To note about this clone: Its antigen is undetermined.

Healthy donors had no documented immune events, such as infections, while sampled. Per germline, CDR1 SGHVS and CDR2 FNYEAQ. The CDR3 has 13 residues. V lost 1 base and J lost 6; bases outside the gene matches: 3. The sequenced material came from blood. The receptor was derived from a person aged 18 to 70 in good health. The chain combines TRBV7-6 with TRBJ2-7; 7 bases are shared with TRBD1. CDR3 residues: CASSLETGSEQYF. CDR3 sequence (DNA): TGTGCCAGCAGCTTAGAGACAGGGAGCGAGCAGTACTTC.